This T cell receptor (beta chain) originates from a study of blood T cell repertoires in COVID-19. The overall study: Specimens from acute and convalescent COVID-19 originated in the United States, Italy and Spain. In each case, the material was cDNA or gDNA derived from T cells, B-cell-depleted T cells, or PBMCs.

Per the original methods: It was from reference gene primer amplification that nucleated cell counts were estimated. Assay: immunoSEQ multiplex PCR; the TCRdb copy retains only in-frame clones and omits some. V and J calls and clone size are as listed in that table; D and trimming were resolved from the DNA. The sample contains tens of thousands of clones, less than 90% of which appear only once. This clone was detected only once. The junction had 10 bases not matched to a gene; V was cut back by 2 bases and J by 1 base. CDR3 length: 17 amino acids. From germline, CDR1 is SGDLS and CDR2 YYNGEE. The TCR was taken from a man aged 45-65 years with acute or convalescent COVID-19. Material for sequencing was peripheral blood. The J gene is TRBJ2-3, the V gene TRBV9, with 7 bases matching TRBD2. The CDR3 bases are TGTGCCAGCAGCGTCACCTTTACGGGGGGAGGCACAGATACGCAGTATTTT. The encoded protein is CASSVTFTGGGTDTQYF.